Listed below are T cell receptor beta chains from one sample, sequenced in a study of T cells after yellow fever vaccination. A single record per CDR3 protein comes from TCRdb applying MiXCR to the 5' RACE reads. The sample has some 500,000 distinct CDR3 sequences; approximately 13% are singletons. Sample: PBMCs, taken on the day of the yellow fever booster vaccination. The receptors here all came from a man younger than 45 who received the YFV17D yellow fever vaccine. CDR3s include the opening cysteine and the closing phenylalanine or tryptophan. Fields, in order: D gene, V gene, J gene, clone size, CDR3 protein, CDR3 DNA. A D gene is named only where the DNA matches it firmly. Size is stated for part of the rows, as once, few or many counts, or as a class when the clone is expanded.

d_gene: TRBD1
v_gene: TRBV5-1
j_gene: TRBJ2-5
abundance: -
CDR3aa: CASSSGQGGIKTQYF
CDR3nt: TGCGCCAGCAGCTCGGGACAGGGGGGGATAAAGACCCAGTACTTC

d_gene: TRBD1
v_gene: TRBV7-9
j_gene: TRBJ2-7
abundance: few
CDR3aa: CASSPGTGLMGEQYF
CDR3nt: TGTGCCAGCAGTCCAGGGACAGGGCTTATGGGCGAGCAGTACTTC

d_gene: TRBD2
v_gene: TRBV4-3
j_gene: TRBJ2-7
abundance: -
CDR3aa: CASSQELWVAGEGLEQYF
CDR3nt: TGCGCCAGCAGCCAAGAACTCTGGGTGGCGGGAGAAGGGCTCGAGCAGTACTTC

d_gene: -
v_gene: TRBV5-1
j_gene: TRBJ2-1
abundance: few
CDR3aa: CASSFSGSSYEQFF
CDR3nt: TGCGCCAGCAGCTTTAGTGGCAGTAGTTATGAGCAGTTCTTC

d_gene: TRBD1
v_gene: TRBV11-2
j_gene: TRBJ1-2
abundance: few
CDR3aa: CASSPGTGVGSLYGYTF
CDR3nt: TGTGCCAGCAGCCCGGGGACAGGGGTCGGGAGTCTATATGGCTACACCTTC

d_gene: -
v_gene: TRBV3-1
j_gene: TRBJ1-6
abundance: few
CDR3aa: CASSQELVLGFSLHF
CDR3nt: TGTGCCAGCAGCCAAGAACTAGTCCTCGGGTTTTCCCTCCACTTT

d_gene: -
v_gene: TRBV5-1
j_gene: TRBJ2-5
abundance: few
CDR3aa: CASSLQGPQPPYQETQYF
CDR3nt: TGCGCCAGCAGCTTGCAGGGCCCCCAACCACCTTACCAAGAGACCCAGTACTTC

d_gene: TRBD1
v_gene: TRBV3-1
j_gene: TRBJ1-3
abundance: few
CDR3aa: CASSHFGTGAGNTIYF
CDR3nt: TGTGCCAGCAGCCACTTTGGAACAGGGGCTGGAAACACCATATATTTT

d_gene: -
v_gene: TRBV6-2/TRBV6-3
j_gene: TRBJ2-7
abundance: few
CDR3aa: CASIDPDDEQYF
CDR3nt: TGTGCCAGCATAGATCCAGATGACGAGCAGTACTTC

d_gene: TRBD2
v_gene: TRBV29-1
j_gene: TRBJ2-1
abundance: -
CDR3aa: CSVAGGHGSYNEQFF
CDR3nt: TGCAGCGTTGCGGGGGGGCACGGCTCCTACAATGAGCAGTTCTTC

d_gene: TRBD2
v_gene: TRBV5-5
j_gene: TRBJ2-1
abundance: few
CDR3aa: CASRGTSVDYNEQFF
CDR3nt: TGTGCCAGCAGGGGTACTAGCGTGGACTACAATGAGCAGTTCTTC

d_gene: -
v_gene: TRBV7-8
j_gene: TRBJ2-2
abundance: few
CDR3aa: CASSAGNVHRGLFF
CDR3nt: TGTGCCAGCAGCGCAGGAAACGTCCACCGGGGGCTGTTTTTT

d_gene: -
v_gene: TRBV9
j_gene: TRBJ2-3
abundance: many
CDR3aa: CASSVGTALGDTQYF
CDR3nt: TGTGCCAGCAGCGTAGGAACAGCCCTTGGAGATACGCAGTATTTT

d_gene: -
v_gene: TRBV20-1
j_gene: TRBJ2-7
abundance: few
CDR3aa: CSAPQRQTLGYEQYF
CDR3nt: TGCAGTGCTCCCCAAAGACAGACCCTAGGGTACGAGCAGTACTTC

d_gene: -
v_gene: TRBV10-3
j_gene: TRBJ1-4
abundance: few
CDR3aa: CAISGGTTNEKLFF
CDR3nt: TGTGCCATCAGTGGCGGCACAACTAATGAAAAACTGTTTTTT

d_gene: TRBD2
v_gene: TRBV20-1
j_gene: TRBJ2-3
abundance: -
CDR3aa: CSARDGTSKPDTQYF
CDR3nt: TGCAGTGCCCGAGACGGGACTAGTAAGCCGGATACGCAGTATTTT

d_gene: TRBD2
v_gene: TRBV14
j_gene: TRBJ2-7
abundance: -
CDR3aa: CASNPGTSGSMISYEQYF
CDR3nt: TGTGCCAGCAACCCCGGGACTAGCGGTAGCATGATCTCCTACGAGCAGTACTTC

d_gene: TRBD1
v_gene: TRBV20-1
j_gene: TRBJ2-5
abundance: few
CDR3aa: CSAISTGQETQYF
CDR3nt: TGCAGTGCTATCTCGACAGGGCAAGAGACCCAGTACTTC

d_gene: TRBD1
v_gene: TRBV12-3/TRBV12-4
j_gene: TRBJ2-2
abundance: -
CDR3aa: CASRHRQGEAGELFF
CDR3nt: TGTGCCAGCAGGCATCGACAGGGGGAGGCCGGGGAGCTGTTTTTT

d_gene: TRBD2
v_gene: TRBV14
j_gene: TRBJ2-3
abundance: -
CDR3aa: CASSQEKGGRTTDTQYF
CDR3nt: TGTGCCAGCAGCCAAGAGAAGGGCGGGAGGACCACAGATACGCAGTATTTT

d_gene: -
v_gene: TRBV27
j_gene: TRBJ2-2
abundance: few
CDR3aa: CASSFAGQSTGELFF
CDR3nt: TGTGCCAGCAGTTTTGCGGGGCAGAGCACCGGGGAGCTGTTTTTT

d_gene: TRBD2
v_gene: TRBV6-5
j_gene: TRBJ2-7
abundance: few
CDR3aa: CASSYAAGGFGEQYF
CDR3nt: TGTGCCAGCAGTTACGCGGCGGGAGGGTTCGGGGAGCAGTACTTC